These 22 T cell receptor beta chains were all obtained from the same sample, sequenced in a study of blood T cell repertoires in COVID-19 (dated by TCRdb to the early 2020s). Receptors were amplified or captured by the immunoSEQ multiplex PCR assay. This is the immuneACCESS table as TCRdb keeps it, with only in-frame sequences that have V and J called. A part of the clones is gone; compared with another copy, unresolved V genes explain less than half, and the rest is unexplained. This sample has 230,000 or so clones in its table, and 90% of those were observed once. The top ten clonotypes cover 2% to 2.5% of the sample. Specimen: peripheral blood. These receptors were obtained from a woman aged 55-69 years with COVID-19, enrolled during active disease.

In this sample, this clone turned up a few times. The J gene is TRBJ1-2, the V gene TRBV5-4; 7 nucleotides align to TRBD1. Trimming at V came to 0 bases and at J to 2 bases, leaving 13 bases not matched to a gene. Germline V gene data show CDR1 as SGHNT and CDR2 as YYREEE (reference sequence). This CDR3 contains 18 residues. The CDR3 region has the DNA TGTGCCAGCAGCTTGGCCGGGGAAGGGGGCGTAAGGAACTATGGCTACACCTTC. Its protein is CASSLAGEGGVRNYGYTF.

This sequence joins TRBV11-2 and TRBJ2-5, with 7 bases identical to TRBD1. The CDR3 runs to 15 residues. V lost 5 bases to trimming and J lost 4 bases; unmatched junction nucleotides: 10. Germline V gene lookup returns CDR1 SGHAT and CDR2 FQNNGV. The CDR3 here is CASSRDRVTGETQYF. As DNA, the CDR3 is TGTGCCAGCAGCCGTGACAGGGTTACAGGAGAGACCCAGTACTTC. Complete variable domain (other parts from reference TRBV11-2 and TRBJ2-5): EAGVAQSPRYKIIEKRQSVAFWCNPISGHATLYWYQQILGQGPKLLIQFQNNGVVDDSQLPKDRFSAERLKGVDSTLKIQPAKLEDSAVYLCASSRDRVTGETQYFGPGTRLLVL.

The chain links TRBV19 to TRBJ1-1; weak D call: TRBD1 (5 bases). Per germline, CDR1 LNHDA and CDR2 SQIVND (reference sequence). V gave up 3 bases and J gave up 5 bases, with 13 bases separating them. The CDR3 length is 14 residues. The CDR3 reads CASSIIQAETEAFF. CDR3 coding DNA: TGTGCCAGTAGTATCATACAGGCTGAGACTGAAGCTTTCTTT.

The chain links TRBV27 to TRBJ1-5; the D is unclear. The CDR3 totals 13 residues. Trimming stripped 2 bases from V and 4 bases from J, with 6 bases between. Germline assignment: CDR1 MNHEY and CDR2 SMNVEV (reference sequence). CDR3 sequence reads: CASSLGRNQPQHF. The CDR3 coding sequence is TGTGCCAGCAGTTTAGGTCGGAATCAGCCCCAGCATTTT.

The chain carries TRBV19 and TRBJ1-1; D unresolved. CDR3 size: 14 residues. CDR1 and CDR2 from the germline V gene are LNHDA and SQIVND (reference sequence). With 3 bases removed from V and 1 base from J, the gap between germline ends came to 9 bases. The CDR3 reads CASSMGQQNTEAFF. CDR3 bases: TGTGCCAGTAGTATGGGCCAGCAGAACACTGAAGCTTTCTTT.

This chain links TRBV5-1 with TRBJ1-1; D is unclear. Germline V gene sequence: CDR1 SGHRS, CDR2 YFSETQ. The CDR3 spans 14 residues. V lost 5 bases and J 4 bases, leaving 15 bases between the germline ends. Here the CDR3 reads CASRPEKRVTEAFF. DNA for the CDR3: TGCGCCAGCAGACCAGAAAAACGGGTCACTGAAGCTTTCTTT.

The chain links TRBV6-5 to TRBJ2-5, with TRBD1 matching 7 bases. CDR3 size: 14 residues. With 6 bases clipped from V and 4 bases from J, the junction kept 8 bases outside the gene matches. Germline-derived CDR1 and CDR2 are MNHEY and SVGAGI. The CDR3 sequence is CASSPPGGGETQYF. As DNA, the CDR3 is TGTGCCAGCAGCCCCCCAGGGGGTGGAGAGACCCAGTACTTC.

The CDR3 DNA reads as TGTGCCAGCAGTTACTCGGACAGGGGGCGAAACACCATATATTTT. Translated: CASSYSDRGRNTIYF. The V call is TRBV6-6, the J call TRBJ1-3, with 11 bases identical to TRBD1. Germline-derived CDR1 and CDR2 are MNHNY and SVGAGI (reference sequence). With V trimmed by 0 bases and J by 5 bases, 0 bases remained unmatched. The CDR3 has 15 amino acids.

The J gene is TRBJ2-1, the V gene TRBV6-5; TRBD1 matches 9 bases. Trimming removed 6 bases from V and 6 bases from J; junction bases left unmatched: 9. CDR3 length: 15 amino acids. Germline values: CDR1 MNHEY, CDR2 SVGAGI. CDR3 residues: CASRPAPDRGNEQFF. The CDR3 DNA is TGTGCCAGCAGACCCGCTCCGGACAGGGGCAATGAGCAGTTCTTC.

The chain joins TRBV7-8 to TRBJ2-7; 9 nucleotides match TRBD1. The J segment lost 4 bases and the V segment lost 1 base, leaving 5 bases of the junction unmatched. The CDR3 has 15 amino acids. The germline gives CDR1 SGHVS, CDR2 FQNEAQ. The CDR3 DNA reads TGTGCCAGCAGCTTAGTACAGGGGGCAGCTTACGAGCAGTACTTC. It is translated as CASSLVQGAAYEQYF. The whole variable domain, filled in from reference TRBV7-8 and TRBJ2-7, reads GAGVSQSPRYKVAKRGQDVALRCDPISGHVSLFWYQQALGQGPEFLTYFQNEAQLDKSGLPSDRFFAERPEGSVSTLKIQRTQQEDSAVYLCASSLVQGAAYEQYFGPGTRLTVT.

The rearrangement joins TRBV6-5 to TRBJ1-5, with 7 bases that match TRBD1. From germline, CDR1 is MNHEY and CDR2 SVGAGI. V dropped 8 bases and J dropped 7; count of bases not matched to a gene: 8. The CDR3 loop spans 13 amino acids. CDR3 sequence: CASRRGLRQPQHF. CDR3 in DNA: TGTGCCAGCCGGAGGGGGCTGCGGCAGCCCCAGCATTTT.

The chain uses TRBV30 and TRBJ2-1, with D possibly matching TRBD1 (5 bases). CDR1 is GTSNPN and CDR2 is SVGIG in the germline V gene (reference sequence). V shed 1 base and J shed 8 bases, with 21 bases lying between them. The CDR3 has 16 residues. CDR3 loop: CAWSGAGPGRFDEQFF. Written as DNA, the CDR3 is TGTGCCTGGAGTGGGGCAGGGCCAGGCCGGTTCGATGAGCAGTTCTTC.

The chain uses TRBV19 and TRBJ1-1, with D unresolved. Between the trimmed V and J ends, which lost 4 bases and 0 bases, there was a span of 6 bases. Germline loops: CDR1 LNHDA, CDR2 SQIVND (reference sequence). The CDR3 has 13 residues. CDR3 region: CASSRTVNTEAFF. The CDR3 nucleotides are TGTGCCAGTAGTAGAACGGTGAACACTGAAGCTTTCTTT.

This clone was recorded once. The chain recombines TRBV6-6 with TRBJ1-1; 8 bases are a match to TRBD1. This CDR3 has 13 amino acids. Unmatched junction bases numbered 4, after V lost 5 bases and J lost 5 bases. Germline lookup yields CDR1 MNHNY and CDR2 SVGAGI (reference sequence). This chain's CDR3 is CASSLRGLTEAFF. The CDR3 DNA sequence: TGTGCCAGCAGTCTCAGGGGGCTTACTGAAGCTTTCTTT.

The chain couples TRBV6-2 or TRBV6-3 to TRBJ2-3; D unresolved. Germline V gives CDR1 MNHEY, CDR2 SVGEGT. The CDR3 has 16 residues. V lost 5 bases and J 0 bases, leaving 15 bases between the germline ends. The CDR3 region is CASSPPTQSSTDTQYF. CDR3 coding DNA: TGTGCCAGCAGTCCCCCCACACAATCAAGCACAGATACGCAGTATTTT.

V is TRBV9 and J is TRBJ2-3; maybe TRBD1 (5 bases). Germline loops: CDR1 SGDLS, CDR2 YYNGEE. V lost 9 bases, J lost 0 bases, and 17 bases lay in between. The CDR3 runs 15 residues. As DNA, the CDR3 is TGTGCCACTTCCAGGGCAGATCTCAGCACAGATACGCAGTATTTT. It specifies CATSRADLSTDTQYF.

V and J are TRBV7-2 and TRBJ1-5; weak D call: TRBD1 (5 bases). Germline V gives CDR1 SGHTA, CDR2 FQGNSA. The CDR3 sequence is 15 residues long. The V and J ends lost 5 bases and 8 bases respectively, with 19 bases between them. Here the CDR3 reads CASSRTVQGFEPQHF. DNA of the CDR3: TGTGCCAGCAGCAGAACCGTCCAGGGTTTTGAGCCCCAGCATTTT.

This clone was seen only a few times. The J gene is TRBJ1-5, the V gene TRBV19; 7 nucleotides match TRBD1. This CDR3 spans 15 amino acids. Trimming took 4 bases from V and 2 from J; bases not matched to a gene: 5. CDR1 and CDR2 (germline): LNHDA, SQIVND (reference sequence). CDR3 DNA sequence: TGTGCCAGTAGTAGTATTACAGGGGGCAATCAGCCCCAGCATTTT. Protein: CASSSITGGNQPQHF.

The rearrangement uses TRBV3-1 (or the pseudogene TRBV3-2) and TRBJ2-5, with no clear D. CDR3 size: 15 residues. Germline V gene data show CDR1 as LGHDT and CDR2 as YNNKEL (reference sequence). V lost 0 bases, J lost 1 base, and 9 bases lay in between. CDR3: CASSQDRSFQETQYF. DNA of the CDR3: TGTGCCAGCAGCCAAGATAGATCGTTCCAAGAGACCCAGTACTTC.

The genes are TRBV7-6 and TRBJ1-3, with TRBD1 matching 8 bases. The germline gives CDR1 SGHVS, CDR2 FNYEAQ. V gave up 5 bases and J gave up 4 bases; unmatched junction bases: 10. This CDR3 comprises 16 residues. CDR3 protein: CASSPGGGLLGNTIYF. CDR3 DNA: TGTGCCAGCAGCCCAGGGGGCGGCCTATTGGGAAACACCATATATTTT.

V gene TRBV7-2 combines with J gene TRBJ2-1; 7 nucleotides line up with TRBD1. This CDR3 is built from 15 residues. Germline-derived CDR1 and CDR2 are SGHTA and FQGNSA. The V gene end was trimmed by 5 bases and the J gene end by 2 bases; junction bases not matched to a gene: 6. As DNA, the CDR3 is TGTGCCAGCAGCCAAACCGGGACAGCCTACAATGAGCAGTTCTTC. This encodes CASSQTGTAYNEQFF.

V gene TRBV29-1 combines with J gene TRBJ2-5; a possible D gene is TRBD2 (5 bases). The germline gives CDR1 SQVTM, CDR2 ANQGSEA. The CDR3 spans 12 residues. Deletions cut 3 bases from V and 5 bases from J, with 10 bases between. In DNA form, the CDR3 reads TGCAGCGTTGACCCGACGGGGGAGACCCAGTACTTC. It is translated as CSVDPTGETQYF. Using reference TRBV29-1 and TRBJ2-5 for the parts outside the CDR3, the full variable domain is SAVISQKPSRDICQRGTSLTIQCQVDSQVTMMFWYRQQPGQSLTLIATANQGSEATYESGFVIDKFPISRPNLTFSTLTVSNMSPEDSSIYLCSVDPTGETQYFGPGTRLLVL.